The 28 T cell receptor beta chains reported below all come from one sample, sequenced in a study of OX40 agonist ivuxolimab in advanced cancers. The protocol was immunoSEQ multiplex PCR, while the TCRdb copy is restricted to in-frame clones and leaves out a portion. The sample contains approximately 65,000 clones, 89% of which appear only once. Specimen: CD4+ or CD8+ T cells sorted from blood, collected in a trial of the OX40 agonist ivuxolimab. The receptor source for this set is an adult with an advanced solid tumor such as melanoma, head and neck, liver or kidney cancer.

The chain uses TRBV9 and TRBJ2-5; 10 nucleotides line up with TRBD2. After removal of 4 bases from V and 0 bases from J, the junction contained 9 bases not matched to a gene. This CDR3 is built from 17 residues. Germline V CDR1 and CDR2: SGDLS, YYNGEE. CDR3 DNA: TGTGCCAGCAGCCGAAACCCGGGACTAGCGAACCAAGAGACCCAGTACTTC. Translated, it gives CASSRNPGLANQETQYF.

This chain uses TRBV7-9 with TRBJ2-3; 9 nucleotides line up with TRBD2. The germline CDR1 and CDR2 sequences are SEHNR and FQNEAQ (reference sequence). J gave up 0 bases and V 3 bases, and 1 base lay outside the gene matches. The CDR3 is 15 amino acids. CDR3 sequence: CASSFTSGSTDTQYF. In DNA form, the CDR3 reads TGTGCCAGCAGCTTTACTAGCGGGAGCACAGATACGCAGTATTTT.

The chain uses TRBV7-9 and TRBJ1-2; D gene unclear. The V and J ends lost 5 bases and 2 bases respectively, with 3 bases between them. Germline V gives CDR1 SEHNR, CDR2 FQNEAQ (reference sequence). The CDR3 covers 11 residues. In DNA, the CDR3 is TGTGCCAGCAGCACAAACTATGGCTACACCTTC. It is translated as CASSTNYGYTF.

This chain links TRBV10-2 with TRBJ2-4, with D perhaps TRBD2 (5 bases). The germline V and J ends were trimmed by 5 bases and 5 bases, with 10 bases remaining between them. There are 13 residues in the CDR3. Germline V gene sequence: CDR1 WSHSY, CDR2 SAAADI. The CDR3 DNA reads TGCGCCAGCAGTACGGGAATCCAAAACATTCAGTACTTC. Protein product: CASSTGIQNIQYF.

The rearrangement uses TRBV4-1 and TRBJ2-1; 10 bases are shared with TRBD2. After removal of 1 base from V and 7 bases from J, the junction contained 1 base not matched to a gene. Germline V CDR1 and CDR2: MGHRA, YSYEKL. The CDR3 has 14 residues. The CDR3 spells CASSQASGGNEQFF. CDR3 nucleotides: TGCGCCAGCAGCCAAGCTAGCGGGGGTAATGAGCAGTTCTTC.

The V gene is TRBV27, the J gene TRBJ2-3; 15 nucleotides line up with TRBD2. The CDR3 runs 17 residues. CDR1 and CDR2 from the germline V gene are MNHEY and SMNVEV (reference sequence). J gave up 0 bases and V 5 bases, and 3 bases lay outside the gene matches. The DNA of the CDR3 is TGTGCCAGCAGTAGGACTAGCGGGGGGGCTAGCACAGATACGCAGTATTTT. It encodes CASSRTSGGASTDTQYF.

The CDR3 spells CASSVPGTSYEQYF. CDR3 nucleotide sequence: TGTGCCAGCAGTGTACCCGGGACATCCTACGAGCAGTACTTC. This chain links TRBV2 with TRBJ2-7; D is perhaps TRBD1 (6 bases). This CDR3 has 14 residues. CDR1 is SNHLY, CDR2 FYNNEI, per germline. Trimming pared 4 bases from V and 1 base from J, leaving 11 bases between.

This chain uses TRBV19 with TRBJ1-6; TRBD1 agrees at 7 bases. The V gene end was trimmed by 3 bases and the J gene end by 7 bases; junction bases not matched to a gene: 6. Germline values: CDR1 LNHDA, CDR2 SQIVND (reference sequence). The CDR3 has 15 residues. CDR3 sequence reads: CASSISTGVNSPLHF. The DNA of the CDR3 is TGTGCCAGTAGTATTAGTACAGGGGTAAATTCACCCCTCCACTTT. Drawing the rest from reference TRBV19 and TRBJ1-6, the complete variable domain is DGGITQSPKYLFRKEGQNVTLSCEQNLNHDAMYWYRQDPGQGLRLIYYSQIVNDFQKGDIAEGYSVSREKKESFPLTVTSAQKNPTAFYLCASSISTGVNSPLHFGNGTRLTVT.

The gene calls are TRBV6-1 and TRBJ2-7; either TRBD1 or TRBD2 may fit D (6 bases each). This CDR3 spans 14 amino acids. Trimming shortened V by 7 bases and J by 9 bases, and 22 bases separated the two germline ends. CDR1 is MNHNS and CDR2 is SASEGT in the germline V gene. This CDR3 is CASTPDHWGRGQYF. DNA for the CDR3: TGTGCCAGCACCCCTGATCATTGGGGGCGGGGGCAGTACTTC.

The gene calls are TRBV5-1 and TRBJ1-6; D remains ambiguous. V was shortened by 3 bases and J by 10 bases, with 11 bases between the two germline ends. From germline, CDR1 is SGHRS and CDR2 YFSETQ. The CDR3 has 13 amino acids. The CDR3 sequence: CASSSGPGSPLHF. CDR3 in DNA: TGCGCCAGCAGCTCAGGACCCGGGTCACCCCTCCACTTT.

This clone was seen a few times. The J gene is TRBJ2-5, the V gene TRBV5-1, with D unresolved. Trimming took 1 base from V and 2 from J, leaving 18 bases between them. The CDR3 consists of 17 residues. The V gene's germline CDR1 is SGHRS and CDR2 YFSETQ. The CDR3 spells CASSLNPGGVRQETQYF. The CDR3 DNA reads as TGCGCCAGCAGCTTGAATCCCGGTGGGGTCAGACAAGAGACCCAGTACTTC.

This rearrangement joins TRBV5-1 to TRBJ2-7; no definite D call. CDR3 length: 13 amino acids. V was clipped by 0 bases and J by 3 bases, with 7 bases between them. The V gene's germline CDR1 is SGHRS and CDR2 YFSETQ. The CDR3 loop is CASSLDPVYEQYF. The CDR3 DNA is TGCGCCAGCAGCTTGGATCCAGTCTACGAGCAGTACTTC.

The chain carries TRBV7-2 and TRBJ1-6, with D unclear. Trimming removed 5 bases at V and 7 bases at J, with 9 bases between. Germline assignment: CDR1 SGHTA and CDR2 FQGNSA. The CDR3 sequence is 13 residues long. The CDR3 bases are TGTGCCAGCAGCCCTCGACTGAATTCACCCCTCCACTTT. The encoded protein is CASSPRLNSPLHF.

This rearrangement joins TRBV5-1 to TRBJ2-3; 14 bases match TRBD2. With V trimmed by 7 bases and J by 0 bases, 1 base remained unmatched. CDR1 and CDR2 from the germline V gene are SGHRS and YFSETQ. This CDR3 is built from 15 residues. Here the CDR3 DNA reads TGCGCCAGCCGACTAGCGGGGGGGAGCACAGATACGCAGTATTTT. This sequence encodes CASRLAGGSTDTQYF.

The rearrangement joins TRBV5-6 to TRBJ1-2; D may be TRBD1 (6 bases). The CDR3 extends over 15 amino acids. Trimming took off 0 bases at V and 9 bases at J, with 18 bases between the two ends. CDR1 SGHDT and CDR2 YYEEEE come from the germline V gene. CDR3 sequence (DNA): TGTGCCAGCAGCTTGGCCCAATCAGGGGTTGGTAGCTACACCTTC. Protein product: CASSLAQSGVGSYTF.

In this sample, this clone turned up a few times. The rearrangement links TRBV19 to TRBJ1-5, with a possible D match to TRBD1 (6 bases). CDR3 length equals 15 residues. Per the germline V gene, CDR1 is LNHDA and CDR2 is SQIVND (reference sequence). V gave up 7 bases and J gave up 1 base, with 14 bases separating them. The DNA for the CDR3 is TGTGCCAGTATTTCCACAGGGAGGAGCAATCAGCCCCAGCATTTT. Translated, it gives CASISTGRSNQPQHF.

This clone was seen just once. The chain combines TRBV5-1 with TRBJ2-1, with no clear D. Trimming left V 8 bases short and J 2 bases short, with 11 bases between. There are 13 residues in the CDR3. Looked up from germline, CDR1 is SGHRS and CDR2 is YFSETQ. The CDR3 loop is CASHAPTYNEQFF. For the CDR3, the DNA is TGCGCCAGTCACGCCCCTACCTACAATGAGCAGTTCTTC.

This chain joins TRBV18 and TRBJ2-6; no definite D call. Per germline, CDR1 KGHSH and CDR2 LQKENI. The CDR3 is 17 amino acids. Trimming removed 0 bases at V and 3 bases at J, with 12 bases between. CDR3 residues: CASSPPVGTHGANVLTF. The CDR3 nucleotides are TGTGCCAGCTCACCACCTGTAGGTACCCATGGGGCCAACGTCCTGACTTTC.

In DNA, the CDR3 is TGTGCCAGCAGCTTAGGGGGACTAGCTAGAGAGACCCAGTACTTC. Protein: CASSLGGLARETQYF. The chain is built from TRBV5-4 and TRBJ2-5, with 9 bases matching TRBD2. Per germline, CDR1 SGHNT and CDR2 YYREEE (reference sequence). V dropped 2 bases and J dropped 4; count of bases not matched to a gene: 6. The CDR3 sequence is 15 residues long.

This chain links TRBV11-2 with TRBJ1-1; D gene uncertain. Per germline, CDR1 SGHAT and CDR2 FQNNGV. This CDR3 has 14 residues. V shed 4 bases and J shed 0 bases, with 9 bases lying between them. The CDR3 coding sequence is TGTGCCAGCAGCTGGGGAGTTATGAACACTGAAGCTTTCTTT. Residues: CASSWGVMNTEAFF.

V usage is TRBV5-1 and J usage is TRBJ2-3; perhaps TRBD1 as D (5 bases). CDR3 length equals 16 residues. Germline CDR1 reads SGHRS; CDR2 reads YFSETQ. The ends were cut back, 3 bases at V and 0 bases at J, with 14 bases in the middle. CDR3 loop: CASSSTGVTSTDTQYF. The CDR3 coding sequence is TGCGCCAGCAGCTCTACAGGCGTGACTAGCACAGATACGCAGTATTTT.

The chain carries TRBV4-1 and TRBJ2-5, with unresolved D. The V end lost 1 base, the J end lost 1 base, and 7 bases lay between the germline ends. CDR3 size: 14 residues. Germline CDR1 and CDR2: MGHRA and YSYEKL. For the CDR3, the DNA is TGCGCCAGCAGCCAAGGCCCCTCCCAAGAGACCCAGTACTTC. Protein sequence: CASSQGPSQETQYF.

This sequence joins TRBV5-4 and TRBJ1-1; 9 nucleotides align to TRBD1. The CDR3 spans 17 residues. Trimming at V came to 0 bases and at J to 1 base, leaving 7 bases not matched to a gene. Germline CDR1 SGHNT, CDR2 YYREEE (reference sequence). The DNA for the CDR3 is TGTGCCAGCAGCTTGGGCTCCGCGGGACAGGGGAACACTGAAGCTTTCTTT. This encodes CASSLGSAGQGNTEAFF.

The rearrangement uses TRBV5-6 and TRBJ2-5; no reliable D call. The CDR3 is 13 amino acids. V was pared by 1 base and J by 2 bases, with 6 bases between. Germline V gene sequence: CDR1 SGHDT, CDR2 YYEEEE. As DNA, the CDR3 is TGTGCCAGCAGCTTGAGACCGCAAGAGACCCAGTACTTC. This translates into CASSLRPQETQYF.

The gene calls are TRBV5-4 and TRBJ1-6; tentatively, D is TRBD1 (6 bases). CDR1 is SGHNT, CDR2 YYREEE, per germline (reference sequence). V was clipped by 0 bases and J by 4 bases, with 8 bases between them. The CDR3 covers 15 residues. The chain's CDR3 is CASSLGTEYNSPLHF. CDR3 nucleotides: TGTGCCAGCAGCTTGGGGACAGAATATAATTCACCCCTCCACTTT.

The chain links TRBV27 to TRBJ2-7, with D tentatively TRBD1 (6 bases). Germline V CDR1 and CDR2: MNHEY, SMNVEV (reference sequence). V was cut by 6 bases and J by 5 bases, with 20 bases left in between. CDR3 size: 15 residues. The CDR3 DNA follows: TGTGCCAGCAGCCACGGGGAGCCAGGGGTCCACGAGCAGTACTTC. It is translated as CASSHGEPGVHEQYF.

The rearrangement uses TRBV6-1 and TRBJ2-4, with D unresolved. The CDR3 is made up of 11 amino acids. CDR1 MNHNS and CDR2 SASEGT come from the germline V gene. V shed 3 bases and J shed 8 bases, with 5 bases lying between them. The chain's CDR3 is CASSEYHIQYF. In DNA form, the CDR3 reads TGTGCCAGCAGTGAGTACCACATTCAGTACTTC.

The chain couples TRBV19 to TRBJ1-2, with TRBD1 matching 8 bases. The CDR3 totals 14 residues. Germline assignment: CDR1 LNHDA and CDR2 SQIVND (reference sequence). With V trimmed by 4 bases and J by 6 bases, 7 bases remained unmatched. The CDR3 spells CASSTDRGLHGYTF. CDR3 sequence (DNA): TGTGCCAGTAGTACAGACAGGGGATTGCATGGCTACACCTTC.